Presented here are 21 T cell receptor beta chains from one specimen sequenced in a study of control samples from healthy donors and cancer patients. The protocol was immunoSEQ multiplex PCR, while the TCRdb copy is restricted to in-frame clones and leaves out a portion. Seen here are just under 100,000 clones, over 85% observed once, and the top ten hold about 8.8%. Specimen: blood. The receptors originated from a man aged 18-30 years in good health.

The CDR3 is CASREWTGGDNEQFF. The CDR3 nucleotides are TGTGCCAGCAGGGAATGGACAGGGGGTGACAATGAGCAGTTCTTC. The rearrangement uses TRBV7-9 and TRBJ2-1; 10 bases are shared with TRBD1. Looked up from germline, CDR1 is SEHNR and CDR2 is FQNEAQ (reference sequence). CDR3 length equals 15 residues. After removal of 6 bases from V and 5 bases from J, the junction contained 7 bases not matched to a gene.

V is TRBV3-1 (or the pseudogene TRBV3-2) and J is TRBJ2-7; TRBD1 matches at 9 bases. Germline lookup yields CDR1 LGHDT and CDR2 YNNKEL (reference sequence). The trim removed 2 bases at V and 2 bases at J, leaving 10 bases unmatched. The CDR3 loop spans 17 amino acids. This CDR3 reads CASSQSIQDRGTYEQYF. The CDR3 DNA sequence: TGTGCCAGCAGCCAATCGATTCAGGACAGGGGAACCTACGAGCAGTACTTC.

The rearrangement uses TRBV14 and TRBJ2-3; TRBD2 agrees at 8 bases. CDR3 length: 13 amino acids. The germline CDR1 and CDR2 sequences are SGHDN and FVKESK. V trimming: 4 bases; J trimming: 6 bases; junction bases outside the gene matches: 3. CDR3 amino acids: CASSPGGPDTQYF. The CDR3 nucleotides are TGTGCCAGCAGCCCGGGGGGGCCCGATACGCAGTATTTT.

The chain's CDR3 is CASSLGGVQPQHF. The CDR3 coding sequence is TGTGCCAGCAGTTTAGGGGGGGTTCAGCCCCAGCATTTT. The chain couples TRBV28 to TRBJ1-5; weak D call: TRBD1 (5 bases). Between the trimmed V and J ends, which lost 2 bases and 6 bases, there was a span of 8 bases. Germline V gene lookup returns CDR1 MDHEN and CDR2 SYDVKM. The CDR3 has 13 amino acids.

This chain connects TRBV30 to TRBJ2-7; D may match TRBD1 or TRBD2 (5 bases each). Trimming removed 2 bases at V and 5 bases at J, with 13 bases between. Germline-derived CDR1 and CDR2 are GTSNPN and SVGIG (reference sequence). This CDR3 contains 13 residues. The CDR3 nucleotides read TGTGCCTGGAGTTCCCCGGGGCTCAACGAGCAGTACTTC. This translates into CAWSSPGLNEQYF.

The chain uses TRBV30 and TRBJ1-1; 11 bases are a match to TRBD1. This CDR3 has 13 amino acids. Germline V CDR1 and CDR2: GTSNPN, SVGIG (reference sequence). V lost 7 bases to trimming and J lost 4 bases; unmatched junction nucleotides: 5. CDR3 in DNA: TGTGCCTTAGTCGGGACAGGGGGCACTGAAGCTTTCTTT. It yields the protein CALVGTGGTEAFF.

This chain's CDR3 is CSVRTGRVTEAFF. DNA of the CDR3: TGCAGCGTACGGACAGGGAGGGTCACTGAAGCTTTCTTT. The V call is TRBV29-1, the J call TRBJ1-1, with 8 bases that match TRBD1. J lost 4 bases, V lost 6 bases, and 7 bases had no gene match. Germline CDR1 reads SQVTM; CDR2 reads ANQGSEA. The CDR3 is 13 residues long. The full variable domain, with the rest looked up from reference TRBV29-1 and TRBJ1-1, is SAVISQKPSRDICQRGTSLTIQCQVDSQVTMMFWYRQQPGQSLTLIATANQGSEATYESGFVIDKFPISRPNLTFSTLTVSNMSPEDSSIYLCSVRTGRVTEAFFGQGTRLTVV.

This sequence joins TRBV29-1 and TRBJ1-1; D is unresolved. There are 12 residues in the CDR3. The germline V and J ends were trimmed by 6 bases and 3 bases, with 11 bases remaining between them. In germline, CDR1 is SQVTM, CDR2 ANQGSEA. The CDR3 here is CSVKARDTEAFF. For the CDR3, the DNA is TGCAGCGTGAAAGCTCGGGACACTGAAGCTTTCTTT.

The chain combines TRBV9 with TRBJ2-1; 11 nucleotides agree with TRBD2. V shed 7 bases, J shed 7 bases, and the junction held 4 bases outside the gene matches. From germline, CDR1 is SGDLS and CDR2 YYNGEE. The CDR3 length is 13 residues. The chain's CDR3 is CASGGTSGNEQFF. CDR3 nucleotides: TGTGCCAGCGGTGGGACTAGCGGTAATGAGCAGTTCTTC.

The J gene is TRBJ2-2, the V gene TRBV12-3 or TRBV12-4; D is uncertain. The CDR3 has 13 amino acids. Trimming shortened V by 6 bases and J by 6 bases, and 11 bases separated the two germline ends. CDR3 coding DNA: TGTGCCAGCAGCCCGCTAGGGTCCGGGGAGCTGTTTTTT. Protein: CASSPLGSGELFF.

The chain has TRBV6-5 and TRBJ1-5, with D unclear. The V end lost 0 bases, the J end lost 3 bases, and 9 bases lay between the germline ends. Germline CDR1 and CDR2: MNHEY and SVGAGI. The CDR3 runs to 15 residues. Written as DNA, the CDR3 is TGTGCCAGCAGTTACTCGAAAAACTTCAATCAGCCCCAGCATTTT. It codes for CASSYSKNFNQPQHF.

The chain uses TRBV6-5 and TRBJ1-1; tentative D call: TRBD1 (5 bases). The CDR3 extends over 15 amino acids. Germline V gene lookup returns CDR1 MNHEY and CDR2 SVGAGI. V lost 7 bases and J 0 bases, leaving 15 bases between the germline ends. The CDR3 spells CASTRQGRLNTEAFF. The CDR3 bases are TGTGCCAGCACCCGCCAGGGACGGTTGAACACTGAAGCTTTCTTT.

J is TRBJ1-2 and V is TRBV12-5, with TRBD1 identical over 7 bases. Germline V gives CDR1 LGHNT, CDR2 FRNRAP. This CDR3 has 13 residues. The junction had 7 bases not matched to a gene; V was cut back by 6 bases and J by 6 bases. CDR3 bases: TGTGCTAGTGGCCCCGGACAGGAGGATGGCTACACCTTC. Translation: CASGPGQEDGYTF.

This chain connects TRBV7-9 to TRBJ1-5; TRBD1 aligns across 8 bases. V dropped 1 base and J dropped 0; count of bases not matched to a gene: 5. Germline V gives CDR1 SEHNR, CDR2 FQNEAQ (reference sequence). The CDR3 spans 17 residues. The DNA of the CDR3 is TGTGCCAGCAGCTTAGTAGGGGACAGGATTAGCAATCAGCCCCAGCATTTT. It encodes CASSLVGDRISNQPQHF.

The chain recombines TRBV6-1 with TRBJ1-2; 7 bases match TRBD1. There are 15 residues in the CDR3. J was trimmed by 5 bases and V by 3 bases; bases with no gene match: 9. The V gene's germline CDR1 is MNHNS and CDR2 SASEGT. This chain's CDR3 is CASSEGQNPLYGYTF. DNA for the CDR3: TGTGCCAGCAGTGAGGGACAGAATCCCCTTTATGGCTACACCTTC.

The chain's CDR3 is CASSLGFNGYTF. In DNA, the CDR3 is TGTGCCAGCAGCTTGGGGTTTAATGGCTACACCTTC. This sequence joins TRBV5-6 and TRBJ1-2, with no clear D. From germline, CDR1 is SGHDT and CDR2 YYEEEE. Deletions cut 0 bases from V and 6 bases from J, with 6 bases between. CDR3 length: 12 amino acids.

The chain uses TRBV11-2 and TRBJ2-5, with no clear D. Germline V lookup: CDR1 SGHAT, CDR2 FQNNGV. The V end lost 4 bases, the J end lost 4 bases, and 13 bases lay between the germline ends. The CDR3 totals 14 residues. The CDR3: CASSSPGLLETQYF. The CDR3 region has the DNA TGTGCCAGCAGCTCGCCCGGGTTGTTAGAGACCCAGTACTTC.

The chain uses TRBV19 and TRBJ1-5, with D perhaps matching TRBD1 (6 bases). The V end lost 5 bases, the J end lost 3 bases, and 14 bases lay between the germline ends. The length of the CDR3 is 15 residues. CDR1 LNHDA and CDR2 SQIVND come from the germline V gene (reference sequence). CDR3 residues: CASSPVQGYNQPQHF. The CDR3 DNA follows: TGTGCCAGTAGTCCCGTACAGGGTTACAATCAGCCCCAGCATTTT.

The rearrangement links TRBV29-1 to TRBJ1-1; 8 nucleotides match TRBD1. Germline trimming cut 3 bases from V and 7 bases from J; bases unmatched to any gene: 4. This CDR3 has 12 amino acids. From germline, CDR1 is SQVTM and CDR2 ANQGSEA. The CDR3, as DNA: TGCAGCGTTGATCGACAGGGGATTGAAGCTTTCTTT. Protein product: CSVDRQGIEAFF. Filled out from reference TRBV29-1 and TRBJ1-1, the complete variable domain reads SAVISQKPSRDICQRGTSLTIQCQVDSQVTMMFWYRQQPGQSLTLIATANQGSEATYESGFVIDKFPISRPNLTFSTLTVSNMSPEDSSIYLCSVDRQGIEAFFGQGTRLTVV.

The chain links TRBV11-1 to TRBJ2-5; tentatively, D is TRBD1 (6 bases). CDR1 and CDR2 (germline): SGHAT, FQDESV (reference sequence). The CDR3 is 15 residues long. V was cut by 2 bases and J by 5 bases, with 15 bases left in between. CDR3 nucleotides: TGTGCCAGCAGCTTATTAGGGGGTCGTCTGGAGACCCAGTACTTC. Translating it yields CASSLLGGRLETQYF.

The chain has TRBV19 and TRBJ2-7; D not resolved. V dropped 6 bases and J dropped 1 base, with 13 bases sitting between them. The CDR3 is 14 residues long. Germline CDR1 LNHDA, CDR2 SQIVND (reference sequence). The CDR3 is CASRKGFASYEQYF. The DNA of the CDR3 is TGTGCCAGTAGGAAGGGCTTCGCTTCCTACGAGCAGTACTTC.